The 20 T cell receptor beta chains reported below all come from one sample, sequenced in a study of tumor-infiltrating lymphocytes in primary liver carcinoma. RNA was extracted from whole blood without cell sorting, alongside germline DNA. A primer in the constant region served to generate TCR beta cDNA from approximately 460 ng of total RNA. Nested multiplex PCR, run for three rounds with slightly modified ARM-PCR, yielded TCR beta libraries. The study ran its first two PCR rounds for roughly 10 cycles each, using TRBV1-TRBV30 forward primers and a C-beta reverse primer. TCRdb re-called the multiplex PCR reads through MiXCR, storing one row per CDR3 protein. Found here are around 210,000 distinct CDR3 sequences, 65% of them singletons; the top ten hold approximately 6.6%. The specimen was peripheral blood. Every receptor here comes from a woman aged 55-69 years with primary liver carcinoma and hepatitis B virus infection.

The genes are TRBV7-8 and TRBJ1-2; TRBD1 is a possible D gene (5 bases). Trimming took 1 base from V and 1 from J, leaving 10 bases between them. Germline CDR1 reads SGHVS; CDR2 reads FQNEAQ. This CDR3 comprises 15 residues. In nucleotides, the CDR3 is TGTGCCAGCAGCTTAGATCGGGACCGTAACTATGGCTACACCTTC. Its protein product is CASSLDRDRNYGYTF. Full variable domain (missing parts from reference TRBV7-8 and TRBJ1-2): GAGVSQSPRYKVAKRGQDVALRCDPISGHVSLFWYQQALGQGPEFLTYFQNEAQLDKSGLPSDRFFAERPEGSVSTLKIQRTQQEDSAVYLCASSLDRDRNYGYTFGSGTRLTVV.

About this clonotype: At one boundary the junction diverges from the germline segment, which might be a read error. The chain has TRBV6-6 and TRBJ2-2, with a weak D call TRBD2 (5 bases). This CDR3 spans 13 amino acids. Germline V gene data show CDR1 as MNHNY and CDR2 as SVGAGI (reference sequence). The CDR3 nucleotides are TGTGCCAGCAGTTACAGTAGCGCCGGGGAGCTGTCTTTT. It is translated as CASSYSSAGELSF.

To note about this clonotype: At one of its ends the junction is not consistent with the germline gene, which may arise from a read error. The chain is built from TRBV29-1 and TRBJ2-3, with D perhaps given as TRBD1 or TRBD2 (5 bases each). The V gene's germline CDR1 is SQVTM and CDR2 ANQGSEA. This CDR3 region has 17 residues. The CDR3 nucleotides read TGCAGCGTTGAAGGGCTGGATCAAATTTCTAGCACAGGTACGCAGTATTTT. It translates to CSVEGLDQISSTGTQYF.

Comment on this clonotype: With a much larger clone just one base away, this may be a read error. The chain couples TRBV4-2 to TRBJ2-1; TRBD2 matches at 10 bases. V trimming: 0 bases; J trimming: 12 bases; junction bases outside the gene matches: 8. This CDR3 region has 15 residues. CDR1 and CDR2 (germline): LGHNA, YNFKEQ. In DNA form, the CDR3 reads TGTGCCAGCAGCCAAGAGGATAGCGGGAGGATTGGGCAGTTCTTC. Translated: CASSQEDSGRIGQFF.

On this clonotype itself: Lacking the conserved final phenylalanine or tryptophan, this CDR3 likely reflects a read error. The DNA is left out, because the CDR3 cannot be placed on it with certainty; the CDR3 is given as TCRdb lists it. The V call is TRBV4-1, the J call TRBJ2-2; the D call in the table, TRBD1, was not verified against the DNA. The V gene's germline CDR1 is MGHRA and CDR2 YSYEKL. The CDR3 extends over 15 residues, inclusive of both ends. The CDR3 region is CASSRTGPRTGELSV.

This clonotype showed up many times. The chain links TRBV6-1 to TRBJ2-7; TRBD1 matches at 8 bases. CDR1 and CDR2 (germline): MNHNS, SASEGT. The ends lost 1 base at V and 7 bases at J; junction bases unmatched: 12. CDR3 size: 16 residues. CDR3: CASSEGPDRVLREQYF. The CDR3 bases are TGTGCCAGCAGTGAAGGACCGGACAGGGTTTTAAGGGAGCAGTACTTC.

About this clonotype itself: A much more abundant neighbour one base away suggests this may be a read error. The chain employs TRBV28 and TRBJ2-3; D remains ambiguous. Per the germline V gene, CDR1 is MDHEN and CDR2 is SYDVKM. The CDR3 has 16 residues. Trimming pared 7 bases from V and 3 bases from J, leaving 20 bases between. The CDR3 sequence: CASNPPVRLVTDTQYF. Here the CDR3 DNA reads TGTGCCAGCAATCCGCCGGTGAGGCTTGTGACAGATACGCAGTATTTT.

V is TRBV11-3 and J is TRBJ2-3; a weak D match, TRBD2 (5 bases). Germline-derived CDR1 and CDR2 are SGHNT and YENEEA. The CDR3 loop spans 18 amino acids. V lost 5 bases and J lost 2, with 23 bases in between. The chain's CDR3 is CASSRWVEGEDTTDTQYF. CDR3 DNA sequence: TGTGCCAGCAGCCGTTGGGTAGAGGGAGAAGATACCACAGATACGCAGTATTTT.

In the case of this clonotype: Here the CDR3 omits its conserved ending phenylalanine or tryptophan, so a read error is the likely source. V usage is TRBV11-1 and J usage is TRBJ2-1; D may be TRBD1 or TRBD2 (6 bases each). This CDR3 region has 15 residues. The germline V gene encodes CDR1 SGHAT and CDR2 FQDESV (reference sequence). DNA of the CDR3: TGCGCCAGCAGCTTAGGGGGGACGACCTACAATAAGCAGTTCCTC. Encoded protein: CASSLGGTTYNKQFL.

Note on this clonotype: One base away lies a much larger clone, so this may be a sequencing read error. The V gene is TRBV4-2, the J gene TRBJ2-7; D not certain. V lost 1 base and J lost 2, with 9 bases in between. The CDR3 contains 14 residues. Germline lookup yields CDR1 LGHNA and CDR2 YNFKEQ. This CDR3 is CASSQGRNAYEQYF. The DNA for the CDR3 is TGTGCCAGCAGCCAAGGGCGGAACGCCTACGAGCAGTACTTC.

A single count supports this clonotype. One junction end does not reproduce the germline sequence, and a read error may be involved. DNA for the CDR3: TGTGCTAGCAGCCGCCGTCGTCCAGAGGGCGCGAGGAACACTGAAGCTTTCTTT. Its translation: CASSRRRPEGARNTEAFF. The V call is TRBV13, the J call TRBJ1-1; D is unresolved. This CDR3 is 18 amino acids long. Per germline, CDR1 PRHDT and CDR2 FYEKMQ (reference sequence).

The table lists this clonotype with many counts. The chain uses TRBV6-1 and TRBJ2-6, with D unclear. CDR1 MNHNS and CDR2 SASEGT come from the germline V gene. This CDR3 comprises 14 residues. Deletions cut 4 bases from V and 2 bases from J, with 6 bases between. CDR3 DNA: TGTGCCAGCAGTGTCCGCCCTGGGGCCAACGTCCTGACTTTC. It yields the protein CASSVRPGANVLTF.

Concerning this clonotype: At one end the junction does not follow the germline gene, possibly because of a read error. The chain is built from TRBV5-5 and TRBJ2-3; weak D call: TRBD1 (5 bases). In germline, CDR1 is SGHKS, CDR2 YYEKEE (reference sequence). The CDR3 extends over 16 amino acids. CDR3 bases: TGTGCCAGCAGTCGAACGGCTACGGTGGACACAGATACGGAGTGTTTT. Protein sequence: CASSRTATVDTDTECF.

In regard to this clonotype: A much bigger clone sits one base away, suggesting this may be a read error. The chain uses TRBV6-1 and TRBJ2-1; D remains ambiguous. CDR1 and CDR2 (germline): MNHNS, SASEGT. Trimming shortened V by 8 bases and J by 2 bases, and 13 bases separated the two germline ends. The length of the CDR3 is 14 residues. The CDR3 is CASCYLSPYNEQFF. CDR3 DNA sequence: TGTGCCAGCTGTTACCTGAGCCCCTACAATGAGCAGTTCTTC.

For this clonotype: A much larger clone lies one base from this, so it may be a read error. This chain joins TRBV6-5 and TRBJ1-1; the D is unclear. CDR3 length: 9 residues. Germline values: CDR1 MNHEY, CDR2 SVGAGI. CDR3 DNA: TGTACCAGCAGCAGCGAAGCTTTCTTT. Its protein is CTSSSEAFF.

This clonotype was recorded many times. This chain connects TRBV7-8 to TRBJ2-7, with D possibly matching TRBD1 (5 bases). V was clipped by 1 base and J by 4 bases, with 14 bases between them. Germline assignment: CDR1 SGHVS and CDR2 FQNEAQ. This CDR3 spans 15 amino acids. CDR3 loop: CASSLGQGNVYEQYF. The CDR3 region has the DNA TGTGCCAGCAGCTTAGGTCAGGGTAATGTTTACGAGCAGTACTTC.

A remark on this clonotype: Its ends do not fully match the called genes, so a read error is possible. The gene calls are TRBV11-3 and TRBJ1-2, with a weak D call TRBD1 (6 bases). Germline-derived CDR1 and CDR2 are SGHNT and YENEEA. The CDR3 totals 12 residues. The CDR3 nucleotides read TGTGCCAACAGCTTAGGGGGTGATGGTTACACCTTC. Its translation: CANSLGGDGYTF.

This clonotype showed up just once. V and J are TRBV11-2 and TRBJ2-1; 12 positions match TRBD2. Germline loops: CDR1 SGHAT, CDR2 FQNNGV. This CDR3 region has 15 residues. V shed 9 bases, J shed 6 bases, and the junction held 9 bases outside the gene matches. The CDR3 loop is CASNATSGSANEQFF. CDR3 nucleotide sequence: TGTGCCAGTAACGCGACTAGCGGGAGTGCCAATGAGCAGTTCTTC.

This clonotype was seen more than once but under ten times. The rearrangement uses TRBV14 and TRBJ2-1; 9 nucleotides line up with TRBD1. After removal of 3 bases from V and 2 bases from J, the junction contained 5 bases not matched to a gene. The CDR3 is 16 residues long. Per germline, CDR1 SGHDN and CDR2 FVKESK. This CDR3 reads CASSHWTGETYNEQFF. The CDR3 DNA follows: TGTGCCAGCAGCCATTGGACAGGGGAAACCTACAATGAGCAGTTCTTC.

The CDR3 sequence is CATSDSGSNQPQHF. In nucleotides, the CDR3 is TGTGCCACCAGTGATTCCGGTAGCAATCAGCCCCAGCATTTT. The rearrangement joins TRBV24-1 to TRBJ1-5; D is unresolved. Germline lookup yields CDR1 KGHDR and CDR2 SFDVKD. V was clipped by 2 bases and J by 0 bases, with 4 bases between them. The CDR3 is 14 residues long.